A single sample gave rise to the 13 T cell receptor beta chains below, sequenced in a study of CD8 T cells in Susac syndrome. Roughly 0.5 to 1 ug RNA was reverse transcribed with random hexamers. TCRdb re-called the immunoSEQ multiplex PCR reads through MiXCR, storing one row per CDR3 protein. The profile shows 140,000 to 150,000 distinct CDR3 sequences, 85% to 95% of them singletons. Material for sequencing was CD4+ T cells from PBMCs. These receptors were collected from a human donor with multiple sclerosis.

The chain recombines TRBV6-1 with TRBJ2-7, with D perhaps matching TRBD1 (5 bases). Trimming took 7 bases from V and 2 from J, leaving 12 bases between them. Germline V lookup: CDR1 MNHNS, CDR2 SASEGT. The length of the CDR3 is 13 residues. The CDR3 spells CASTERQTYEQYF. For the CDR3, the DNA is TGTGCCAGCACTGAGAGACAGACCTACGAGCAGTACTTC.

The chain carries TRBV20-1 and TRBJ2-2; 7 bases are shared with TRBD1. The length of the CDR3 is 14 residues. The germline V gene encodes CDR1 DFQATT and CDR2 SNEGSKA (reference sequence). The ends lost 6 bases at V and 5 bases at J; junction bases unmatched: 9. This CDR3 reads CSATPGTATGELFF. CDR3 coding DNA: TGCAGTGCCACCCCCGGGACAGCAACCGGGGAGCTGTTTTTT.

V and J are TRBV20-1 and TRBJ1-2; 7 nucleotides match TRBD1. CDR1 is DFQATT and CDR2 is SNEGSKA in the germline V gene (reference sequence). This CDR3 contains 15 residues. Losses at the gene ends were 1 base for V and 0 bases for J; bases not matched to a gene: 5. In DNA, the CDR3 is TGCAGTGCTAGAGCCTCAGGGGGTCCTAACTATGGCTACACCTTC. Translating gives CSARASGGPNYGYTF.

CDR3 protein: CASTGATGRGSQETQYF. The DNA for the CDR3 is TGCGCCAGCACGGGGGCGACAGGCCGGGGGAGCCAAGAGACCCAGTACTTC. The J gene is TRBJ2-5, the V gene TRBV5-1; TRBD1 or TRBD2 may be the D gene (6 bases each). There are 17 residues in the CDR3. V was cut by 6 bases and J by 1 base, with 22 bases left in between. CDR1 and CDR2 from the germline V gene are SGHRS and YFSETQ.

The CDR3 DNA follows: TGCAGTGCGAACTACGGGGGCGGGGATGGCTACACCTTC. Translating gives CSANYGGGDGYTF. The chain carries TRBV20-1 and TRBJ1-2; tentatively, D is TRBD1 (6 bases). This CDR3 is 13 amino acids long. V was cut by 6 bases and J by 6 bases, with 17 bases left in between. From germline, CDR1 is DFQATT and CDR2 SNEGSKA (reference sequence).

The rearrangement links TRBV5-1 to TRBJ2-5; the D gene is possibly TRBD2 (6 bases). V was cut by 2 bases and J by 5 bases, with 10 bases left in between. Germline loops: CDR1 SGHRS, CDR2 YFSETQ. The CDR3 is 13 amino acids. Here the CDR3 DNA reads TGCGCCAGCAGCTTTGAGGAGGGGGAGACCCAGTACTTC. Its protein is CASSFEEGETQYF.

This clonotype was seen only once. V gene TRBV9 combines with J gene TRBJ2-7; D assignment may be TRBD1 or TRBD2 (5 bases each). V was trimmed by 0 bases and J by 2 bases, leaving 15 bases between them. Germline V lookup: CDR1 SGDLS, CDR2 YYNGEE. CDR3 size: 16 residues. The CDR3, as DNA: TGTGCCAGCAGCGTAGCTACGGGGCAGAGTCCCTACGAGCAGTACTTC. Amino acid sequence: CASSVATGQSPYEQYF.

J is TRBJ2-7 and V is TRBV5-4, with 7 bases identical to TRBD1. The ends lost 4 bases at V and 2 bases at J; junction bases unmatched: 3. Germline-derived CDR1 and CDR2 are SGHNT and YYREEE (reference sequence). The CDR3 contains 13 residues. CDR3 protein: CASSQQGTYEQYF. In DNA, the CDR3 is TGTGCCAGCAGCCAACAGGGGACCTACGAGCAGTACTTC. Together with reference TRBV5-4 and TRBJ2-7, the CDR3 gives the full variable domain: ETGVTQSPTHLIKTRGQQVTLRCSSQSGHNTVSWYQQALGQGPQFIFQYYREEENGRGNFPPRFSGLQFPNYSSELNVNALELDDSALYLCASSQQGTYEQYFGPGTRLTVT.

This rearrangement joins TRBV20-1 to TRBJ2-2; D is unclear. The CDR3 sequence is 14 residues long. CDR1 is DFQATT and CDR2 is SNEGSKA in the germline V gene (reference sequence). V lost 1 base to trimming and J lost 6 bases, with 12 bases between them. The CDR3 region is CSARAGQVPGELFF. CDR3 DNA sequence: TGCAGTGCTAGAGCCGGGCAGGTCCCCGGGGAGCTGTTTTTT.

The rearrangement links TRBV20-1 to TRBJ2-3, with 8 bases matching TRBD2. The CDR3 is 18 amino acids. J gave up 0 bases and V 1 base, and 12 bases lay outside the gene matches. From germline, CDR1 is DFQATT and CDR2 SNEGSKA (reference sequence). CDR3 coding DNA: TGCAGTGCTAGAGCCCCCCTTAGTAGCGGGGTGAGCACAGATACGCAGTATTTT. Translated, it gives CSARAPLSSGVSTDTQYF.

The chain combines TRBV27 with TRBJ1-1, with D maybe TRBD1 (6 bases). The CDR3 sequence is 18 residues long. Germline V gives CDR1 MNHEY, CDR2 SMNVEV (reference sequence). Trimming removed 6 bases from V and 5 bases from J, with 28 bases in between. The CDR3 region is CASSRWGARTGLRTEAFF. The CDR3 region has the DNA TGTGCCAGCAGCAGGTGGGGGGCGCGAACAGGCCTTAGGACTGAAGCTTTCTTT.

This chain uses TRBV5-1 with TRBJ2-7; 9 positions match TRBD2. Germline V gene sequence: CDR1 SGHRS, CDR2 YFSETQ. CDR3 length: 15 residues. V dropped 0 bases and J dropped 4; count of bases not matched to a gene: 5. The CDR3 loop reads CASSLGGLAPYEQYF. CDR3 nucleotide sequence: TGCGCCAGCAGCTTGGGGGGACTAGCCCCATACGAGCAGTACTTC.

J is TRBJ2-6 and V is TRBV3-1, with no clear D. Trimming took off 3 bases at V and 3 bases at J, with 12 bases between the two ends. The CDR3 sequence is 16 residues long. Germline CDR1 reads LGHDT; CDR2 reads YNNKEL (reference sequence). The CDR3 DNA reads as TGTGCCAGCAGCCAGGGTCCGGCGGTTGGGGCCAACGTCCTGACTTTC. The encoded protein is CASSQGPAVGANVLTF.